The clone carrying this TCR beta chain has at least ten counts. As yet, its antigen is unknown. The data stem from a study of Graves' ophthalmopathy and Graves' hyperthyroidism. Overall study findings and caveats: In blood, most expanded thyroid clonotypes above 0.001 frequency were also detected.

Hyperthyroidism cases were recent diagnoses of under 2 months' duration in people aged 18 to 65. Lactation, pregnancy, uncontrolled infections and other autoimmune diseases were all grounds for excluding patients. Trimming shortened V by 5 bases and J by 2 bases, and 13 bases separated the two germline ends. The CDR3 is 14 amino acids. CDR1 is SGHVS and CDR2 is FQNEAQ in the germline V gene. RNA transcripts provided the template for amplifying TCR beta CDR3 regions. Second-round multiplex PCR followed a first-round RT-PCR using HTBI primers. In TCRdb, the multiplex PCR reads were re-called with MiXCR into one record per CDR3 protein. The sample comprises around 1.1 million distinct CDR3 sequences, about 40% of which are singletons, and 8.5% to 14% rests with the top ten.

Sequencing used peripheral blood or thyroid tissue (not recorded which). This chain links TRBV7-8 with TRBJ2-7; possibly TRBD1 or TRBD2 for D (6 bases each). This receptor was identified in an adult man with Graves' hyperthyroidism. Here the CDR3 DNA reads TGTGCCAGCAGCCTCGTGGGGGGCGCCTACGAGCAGTACTTC. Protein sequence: CASSLVGGAYEQYF.